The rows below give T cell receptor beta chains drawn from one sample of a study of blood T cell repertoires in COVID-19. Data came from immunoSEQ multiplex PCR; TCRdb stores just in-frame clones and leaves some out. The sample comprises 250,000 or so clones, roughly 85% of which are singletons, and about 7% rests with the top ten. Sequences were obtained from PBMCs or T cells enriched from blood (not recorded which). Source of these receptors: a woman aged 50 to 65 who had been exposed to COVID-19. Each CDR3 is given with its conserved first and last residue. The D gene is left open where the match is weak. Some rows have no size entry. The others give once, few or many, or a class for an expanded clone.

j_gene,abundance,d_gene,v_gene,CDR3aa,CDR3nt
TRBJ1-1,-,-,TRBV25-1,CASSGRRDEAFF,TGTGCCAGCAGTGGGCGGCGGGACGAAGCTTTCTTT
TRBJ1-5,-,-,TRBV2,CASSEGGTSYQPQHF,TGTGCCAGCAGTGAAGGCGGGACTTCCTATCAGCCCCAGCATTTT
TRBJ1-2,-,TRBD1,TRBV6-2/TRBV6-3,CASSYERGGWGYTF,TGTGCCAGCAGTTACGAGCGAGGGGGCTGGGGCTACACCTTC
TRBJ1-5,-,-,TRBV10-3,CAISAGGIGDQPQHF,TGTGCCATCAGTGCAGGAGGGATAGGTGATCAGCCCCAGCATTTT
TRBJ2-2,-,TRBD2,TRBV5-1,CASSPGLAGPRSGELFF,TGCGCCAGCAGCCCGGGACTAGCGGGGCCCCGATCCGGGGAGCTGTTTTTT
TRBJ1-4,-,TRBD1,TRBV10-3,CATMSRRTGREKLFF,TGTGCCACCATGAGTAGAAGGACAGGGCGTGAAAAACTGTTTTTT
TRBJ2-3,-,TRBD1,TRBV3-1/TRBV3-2,CASSPGTGVRDTQYF,TGTGCCAGCAGCCCCGGGACAGGGGTCCGGGATACGCAGTATTTT
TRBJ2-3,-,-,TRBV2,CASSEGWPQYF,TGTGCCAGCAGTGAAGGGTGGCCGCAGTATTTT
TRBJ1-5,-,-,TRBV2,CASSLRASNQPQHF,TGTGCCAGCAGCCTCAGGGCTAGCAATCAGCCCCAGCATTTT
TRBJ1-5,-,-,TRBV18,CASSPVQITYSNQPQHF,TGTGCCAGCTCACCTGTACAGATTACTTATAGCAATCAGCCCCAGCATTTT
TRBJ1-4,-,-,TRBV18,CASSPRGEEKLFF,TGTGCCAGCTCCCCACGGGGAGAAGAAAAACTGTTTTTT
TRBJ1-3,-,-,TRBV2,CASSPGGPGRNTIYF,TGTGCCAGCAGTCCCGGGGGACCAGGACGAAACACCATATATTTT
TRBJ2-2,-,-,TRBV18,CASSPLPGDTGELFF,TGTGCCAGCTCACCCCTCCCGGGGGACACCGGGGAGCTGTTTTTT
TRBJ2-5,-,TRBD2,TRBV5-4,CASSSRLAGEQETQYF,TGTGCCAGCAGCTCACGACTAGCGGGGGAACAAGAGACCCAGTACTTC
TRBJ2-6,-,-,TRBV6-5,CASATPGSQGVLTF,TGTGCCAGCGCCACCCCAGGGTCTCAGGGAGTCCTGACTTTC
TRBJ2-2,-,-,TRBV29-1,CSAKEYGELFF,TGCAGCGCCAAGGAGTACGGGGAGCTGTTTTTT
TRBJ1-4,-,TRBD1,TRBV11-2,CASSLSRQGDEKLFF,TGTGCCAGCAGCTTAAGTCGACAGGGGGATGAAAAACTGTTTTTT
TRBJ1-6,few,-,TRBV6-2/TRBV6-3,CASSNAHRQSSYNSPLHF,TGTGCCAGCAGCAACGCCCACAGACAAAGCTCCTATAATTCACCCCTCCACTTT
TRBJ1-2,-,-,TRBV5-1,CASSLARGANYGYTF,TGCGCCAGCAGCTTGGCCCGCGGAGCTAACTATGGCTACACCTTC
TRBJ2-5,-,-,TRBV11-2,CASSFPTPGGKETQYF,TGTGCCAGCAGCTTTCCGACCCCTGGGGGGAAAGAGACCCAGTACTTC
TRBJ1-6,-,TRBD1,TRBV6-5,CASSQNPQGGSPLHF,TGTGCCAGCAGTCAAAACCCGCAGGGGGGTTCACCCCTCCACTTT
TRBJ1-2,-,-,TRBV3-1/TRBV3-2,CASSQDVETNYGYTF,TGTGCCAGCAGCCAAGATGTCGAGACTAACTATGGCTACACCTTC
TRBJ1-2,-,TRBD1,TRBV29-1,CSAGGTGGVNSDGYTF,TGCAGCGCCGGAGGGACAGGGGGCGTTAATTCGGATGGCTACACCTTC
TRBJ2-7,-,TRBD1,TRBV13,CASSFRDRNAYEQYF,TGTGCCAGCAGCTTCCGGGACAGAAACGCCTACGAGCAGTACTTC
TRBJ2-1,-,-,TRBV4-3,CASTNDGGNEQFF,TGCGCCAGCACCAATGACGGAGGCAATGAGCAGTTCTTC
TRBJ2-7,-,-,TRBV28,CASTSWPEQGSHEQYF,TGTGCCAGCACCTCTTGGCCGGAACAGGGTTCTCACGAGCAGTACTTC